This TCR beta chain emerged from a study of T-cell reconstitution after alpha-beta-depleted transplantation in children. Researchers prepared the TCRbeta library using unique molecular identifiers, the study reports. TCRdb called the PCR reads again in MiXCR, with one record for every CDR3 protein. The table lists hundreds of thousands of distinct CDR3 sequences, roughly a tenth of them singletons, with around 4% in the top ten. This TCR was sampled from a human donor who donated a stem cell graft to a child with acute myeloid leukemia. Sequenced material: PBMCs from the stem cell graft donor, taken from the stem cell graft.

The CDR3 DNA reads TGTGCCATCAAAGACGGACCCGGAGATACGCAGTATTTT. It is translated as CAIKDGPGDTQYF. The rearrangement uses TRBV10-3 and TRBJ2-3; no definite D call. The CDR3 covers 13 residues. Germline CDR1 is ENHRY and CDR2 is SYGVKD. Between the trimmed V and J ends, which lost 7 bases and 5 bases, there was a span of 13 bases.